The 2 T cell receptor beta chains below come from one sample, sequenced in a study of blood T cell repertoires in COVID-19 (dated by TCRdb to 2020 to 2021). Library preparation was by the immunoSEQ multiplex PCR assay. TCRdb's version of the immuneACCESS table is confined to in-frame rearrangements and falls short of the full clone set. An unresolved V gene accounts for under half of the shortfall where checked; the remainder is of unknown origin. The sample table shows about 320,000 clones, and roughly 90% are seen once. The top ten hold 8.9% of the sample. Sequenced material: PBMCs or T cells enriched from blood (not recorded which). The source is a woman aged 18-29 years who had recovered from COVID-19.

The genes are TRBV6-2 or TRBV6-3 and TRBJ1-5; the match to TRBD1 covers 9 bases. V trimming: 6 bases; J trimming: 1 base; junction bases outside the gene matches: 7. This CDR3 comprises 16 residues. Germline CDR1 MNHEY, CDR2 SVGEGT. The CDR3 spells CASSQAGQGSNQPQHF. In DNA form, the CDR3 reads TGTGCCAGCAGCCAAGCCGGACAGGGGAGCAATCAGCCCCAGCATTTT.

This clone was recorded once. The chain carries TRBV5-4 and TRBJ2-3, with 10 bases lining up with TRBD2. The CDR3 is 16 residues long. Trimming at V came to 4 bases and at J to 1 base, leaving 6 bases not matched to a gene. Germline CDR1 is SGHNT and CDR2 is YYREEE (reference sequence). CDR3 amino acids: CASSLVLAGGTDTQYF. CDR3 DNA sequence: TGTGCCAGCAGCCTCGTCCTAGCGGGGGGCACAGATACGCAGTATTTT.